This T cell receptor (beta chain) was retrieved from a study of shared clonotypes between healthy human individuals. The donors were all Caucasian adults (living in Nashville, Tennessee). In regard to this clone: Antigen specificity is unknown.

The study's findings and limits: Deeper or shallower sequencing was expected to change how clonotypes are shared among donors.

The CDR3 spans 16 residues. V shed 7 bases and J shed 2 bases, with 17 bases lying between them. Germline values: CDR1 MDHEN, CDR2 SYDVKM. Unsorted PBMC DNA was run through sequencing on ten immunoSEQ deep assay plates. The assay was immunoSEQ multiplex PCR, and TCRdb's table has in-frame clones only and misses some. The sample consists of approximately 480,000 clones, over 75% of them appearing once. V usage is TRBV28 and J usage is TRBJ1-4; TRBD1 might be the D (6 bases). The sample comprised PBMCs. The clonotype originates from a woman between 40 and 50 years old in good health. Some clones in this sample may be carry-over from other donors' samples. CDR3 in DNA: TGTGCCAGCACATCCACTGCAGGGGTCACTAATGAAAAACTGTTTTTT. As protein: CASTSTAGVTNEKLFF.